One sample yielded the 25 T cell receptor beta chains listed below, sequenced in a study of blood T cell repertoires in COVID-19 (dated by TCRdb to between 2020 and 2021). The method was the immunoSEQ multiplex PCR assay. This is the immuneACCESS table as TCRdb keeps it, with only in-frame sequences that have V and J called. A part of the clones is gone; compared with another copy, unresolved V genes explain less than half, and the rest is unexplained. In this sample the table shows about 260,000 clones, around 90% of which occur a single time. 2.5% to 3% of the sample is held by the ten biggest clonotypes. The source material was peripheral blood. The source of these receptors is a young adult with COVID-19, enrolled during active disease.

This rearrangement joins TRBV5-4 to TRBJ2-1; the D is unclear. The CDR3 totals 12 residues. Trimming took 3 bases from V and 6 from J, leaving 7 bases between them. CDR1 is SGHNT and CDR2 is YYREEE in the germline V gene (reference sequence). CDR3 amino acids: CASSSYSNEQFF. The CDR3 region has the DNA TGTGCCAGCAGCTCTTACAGCAATGAGCAGTTCTTC.

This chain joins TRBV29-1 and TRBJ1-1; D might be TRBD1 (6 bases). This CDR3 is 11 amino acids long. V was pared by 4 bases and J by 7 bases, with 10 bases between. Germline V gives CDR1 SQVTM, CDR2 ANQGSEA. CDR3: CSVGVGGEAFF. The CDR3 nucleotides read TGCAGCGTTGGAGTAGGGGGTGAAGCTTTCTTT. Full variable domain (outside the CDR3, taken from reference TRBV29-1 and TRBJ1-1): SAVISQKPSRDICQRGTSLTIQCQVDSQVTMMFWYRQQPGQSLTLIATANQGSEATYESGFVIDKFPISRPNLTFSTLTVSNMSPEDSSIYLCSVGVGGEAFFGQGTRLTVV.

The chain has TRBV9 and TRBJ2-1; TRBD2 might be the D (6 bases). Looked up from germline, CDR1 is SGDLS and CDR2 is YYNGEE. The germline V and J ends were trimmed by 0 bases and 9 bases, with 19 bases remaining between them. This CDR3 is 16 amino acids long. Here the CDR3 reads CASSVVGTGNFGEQFF. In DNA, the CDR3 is TGTGCCAGCAGCGTAGTAGGGACTGGAAATTTCGGTGAGCAGTTCTTC.

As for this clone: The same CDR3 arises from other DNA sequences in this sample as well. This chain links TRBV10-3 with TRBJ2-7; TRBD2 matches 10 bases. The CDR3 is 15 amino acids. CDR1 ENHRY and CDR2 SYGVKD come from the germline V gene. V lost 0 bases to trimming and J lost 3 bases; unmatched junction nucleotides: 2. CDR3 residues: CAISESVAGGYEQYF. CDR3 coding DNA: TGTGCCATCAGTGAGTCAGTAGCGGGGGGCTACGAGCAGTACTTC.

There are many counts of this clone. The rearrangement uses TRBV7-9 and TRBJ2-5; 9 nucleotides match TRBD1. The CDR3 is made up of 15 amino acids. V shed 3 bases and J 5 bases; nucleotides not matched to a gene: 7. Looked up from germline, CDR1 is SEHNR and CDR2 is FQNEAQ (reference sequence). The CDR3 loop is CASSLTGQGFETQYF. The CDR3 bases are TGTGCCAGCAGCTTGACGGGACAGGGTTTTGAGACCCAGTACTTC.

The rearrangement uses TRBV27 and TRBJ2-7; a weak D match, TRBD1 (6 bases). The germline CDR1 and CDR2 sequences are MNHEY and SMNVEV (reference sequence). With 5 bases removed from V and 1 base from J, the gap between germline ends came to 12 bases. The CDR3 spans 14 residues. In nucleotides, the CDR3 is TGTGCCAGCAGTATGACAGGCGGGTCCTACGAGCAGTACTTC. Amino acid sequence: CASSMTGGSYEQYF.

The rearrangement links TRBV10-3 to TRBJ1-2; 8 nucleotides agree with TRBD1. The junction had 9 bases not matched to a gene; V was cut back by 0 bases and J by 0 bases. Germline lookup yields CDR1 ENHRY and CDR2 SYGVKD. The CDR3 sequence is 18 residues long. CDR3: CAISESVGQESSNYGYTF. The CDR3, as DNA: TGTGCCATCAGTGAGTCTGTGGGACAGGAAAGCTCTAACTATGGCTACACCTTC.

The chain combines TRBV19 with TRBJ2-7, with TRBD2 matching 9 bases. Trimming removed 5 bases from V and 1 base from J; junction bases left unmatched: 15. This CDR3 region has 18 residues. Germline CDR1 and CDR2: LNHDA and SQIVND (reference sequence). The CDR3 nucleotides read TGTGCCAGTAGTCAAGCCGGGCTTGGGACTAGCCCATCCTACGAGCAGTACTTC. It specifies CASSQAGLGTSPSYEQYF.

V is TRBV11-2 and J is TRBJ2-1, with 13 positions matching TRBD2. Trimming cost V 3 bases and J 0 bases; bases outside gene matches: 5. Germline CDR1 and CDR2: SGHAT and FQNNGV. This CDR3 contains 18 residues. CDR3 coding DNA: TGTGCCAGCAGCTTCGGACTAGCGGGGGTCGTCTCCTACAATGAGCAGTTCTTC. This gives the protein CASSFGLAGVVSYNEQFF.

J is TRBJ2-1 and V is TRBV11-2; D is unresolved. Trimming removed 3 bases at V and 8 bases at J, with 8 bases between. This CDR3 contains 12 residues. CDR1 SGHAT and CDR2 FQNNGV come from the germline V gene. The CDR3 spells CASSFKAHEQFF. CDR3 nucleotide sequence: TGTGCCAGCAGCTTTAAAGCCCATGAGCAGTTCTTC.

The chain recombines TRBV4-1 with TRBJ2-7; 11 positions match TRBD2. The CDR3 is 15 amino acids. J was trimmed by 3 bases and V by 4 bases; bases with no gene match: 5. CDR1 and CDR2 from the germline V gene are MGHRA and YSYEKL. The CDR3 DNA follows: TGCGCCAGCAGCCGATCCGGGACTAGCGGCTACGAGCAGTACTTC. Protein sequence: CASSRSGTSGYEQYF.

The CDR3 reads CAGNGLLMDTQYF. The CDR3 coding sequence is TGCGCCGGAAATGGACTCCTGATGGATACGCAGTATTTT. This chain joins TRBV10-1 and TRBJ2-3; D perhaps matches TRBD2 (5 bases). Germline V gives CDR1 WNHNN, CDR2 SYGVQD (reference sequence). V was trimmed by 11 bases and J by 6 bases, leaving 18 bases between them. The CDR3 has 13 residues.

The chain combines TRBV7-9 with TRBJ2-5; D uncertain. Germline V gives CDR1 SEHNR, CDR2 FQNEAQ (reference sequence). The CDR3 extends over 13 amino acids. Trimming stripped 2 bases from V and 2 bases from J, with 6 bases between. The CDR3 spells CASSLPLQETQYF. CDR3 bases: TGTGCCAGCAGCTTACCCTTACAAGAGACCCAGTACTTC.

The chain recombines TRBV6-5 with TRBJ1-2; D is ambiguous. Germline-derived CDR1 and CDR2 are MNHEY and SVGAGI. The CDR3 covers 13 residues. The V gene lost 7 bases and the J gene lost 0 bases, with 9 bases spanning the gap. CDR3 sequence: CASNEGANYGYTF. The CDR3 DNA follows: TGTGCCAGCAACGAAGGAGCTAACTATGGCTACACCTTC.

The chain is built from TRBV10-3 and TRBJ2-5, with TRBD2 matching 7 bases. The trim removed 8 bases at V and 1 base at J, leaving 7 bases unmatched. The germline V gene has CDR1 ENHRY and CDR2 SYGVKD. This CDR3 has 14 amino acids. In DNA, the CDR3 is TGTGCCATCGGCGAGCGGGAACCCCAAGAGACCCAGTACTTC. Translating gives CAIGEREPQETQYF.

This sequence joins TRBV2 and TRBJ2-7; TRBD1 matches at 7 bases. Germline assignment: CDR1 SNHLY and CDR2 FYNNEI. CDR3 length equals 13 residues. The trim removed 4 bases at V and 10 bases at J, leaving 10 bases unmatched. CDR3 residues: CASSVETGLFQYF. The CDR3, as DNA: TGTGCCAGCAGTGTTGAGACAGGGTTATTTCAGTACTTC.

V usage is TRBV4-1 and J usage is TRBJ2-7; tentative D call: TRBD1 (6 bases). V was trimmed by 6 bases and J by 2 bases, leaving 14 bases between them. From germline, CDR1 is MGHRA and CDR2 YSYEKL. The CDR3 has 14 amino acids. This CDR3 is CASSDSQGTYEQYF. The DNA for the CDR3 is TGCGCCAGCAGTGACTCACAGGGTACCTACGAGCAGTACTTC.

CDR3 sequence reads: CASSTEKNIQYF. Here the CDR3 DNA reads TGTGCCAGCAGCACAGAAAAAAACATTCAGTACTTC. The genes are TRBV5-8 and TRBJ2-4, with D uncertain. V dropped 4 bases and J dropped 4 bases, with 6 bases sitting between them. Germline loops: CDR1 SGHTS, CDR2 YDEGEE. The CDR3 has 12 residues.

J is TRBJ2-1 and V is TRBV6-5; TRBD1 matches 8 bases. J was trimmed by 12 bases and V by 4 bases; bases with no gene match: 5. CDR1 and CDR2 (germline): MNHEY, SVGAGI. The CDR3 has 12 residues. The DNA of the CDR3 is TGTGCCAGCAGTTCTTGGACAGGGCGGCAGTTCTTC. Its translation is CASSSWTGRQFF.

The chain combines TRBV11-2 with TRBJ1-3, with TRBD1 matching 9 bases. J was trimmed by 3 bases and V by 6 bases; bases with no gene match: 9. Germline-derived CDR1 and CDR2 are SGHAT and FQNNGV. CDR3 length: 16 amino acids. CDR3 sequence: CASSAFTGGFGNTIYF. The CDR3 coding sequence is TGTGCCAGCAGTGCATTCACAGGGGGCTTTGGAAACACCATATATTTT.

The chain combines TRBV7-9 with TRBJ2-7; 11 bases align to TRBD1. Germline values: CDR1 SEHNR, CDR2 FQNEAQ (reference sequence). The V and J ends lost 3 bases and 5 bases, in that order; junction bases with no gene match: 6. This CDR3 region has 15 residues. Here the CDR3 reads CASSFRDRGFHEQYF. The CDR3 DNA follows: TGTGCCAGCAGCTTCCGGGACAGGGGGTTCCACGAGCAGTACTTC.

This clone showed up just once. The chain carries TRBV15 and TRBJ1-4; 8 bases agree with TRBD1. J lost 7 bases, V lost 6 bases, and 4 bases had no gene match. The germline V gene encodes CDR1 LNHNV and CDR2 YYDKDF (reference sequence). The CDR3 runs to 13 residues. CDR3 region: CATRGGQGEKLFF. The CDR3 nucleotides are TGTGCCACCAGGGGCGGACAGGGTGAAAAACTGTTTTTT. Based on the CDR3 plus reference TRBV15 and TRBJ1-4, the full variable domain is DAMVIQNPRYQVTQFGKPVTLSCSQTLNHNVMYWYQQKSSQAPKLLFHYYDKDFNNEADTPDNFQSRRPNTSFCFLDIRSPGLGDTAMYLCATRGGQGEKLFFGSGTQLSVL.

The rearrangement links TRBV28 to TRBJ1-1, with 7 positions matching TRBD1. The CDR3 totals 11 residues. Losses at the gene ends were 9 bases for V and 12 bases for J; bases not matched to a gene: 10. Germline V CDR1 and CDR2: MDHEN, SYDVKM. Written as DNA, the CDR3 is TGTGCCAGTAGGAGAGGGACAGAAACTTTCTTT. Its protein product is CASRRGTETFF.

The CDR3, as DNA: TGTGCCAGCAGCCAGGCCGTCAATCAGCCCCAGCATTTT. It encodes CASSQAVNQPQHF. The rearrangement links TRBV4-2 to TRBJ1-5; D remains ambiguous. CDR1 and CDR2 (germline): LGHNA, YNFKEQ. Trimming stripped 3 bases from V and 3 bases from J, with 6 bases between. CDR3 length: 13 residues.

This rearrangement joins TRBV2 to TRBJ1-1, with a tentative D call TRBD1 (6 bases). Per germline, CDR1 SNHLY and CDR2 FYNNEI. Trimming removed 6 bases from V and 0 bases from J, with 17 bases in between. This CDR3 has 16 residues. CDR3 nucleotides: TGTGCCAGCAGAGTCGGTACAGGGACCATGAACACTGAAGCTTTCTTT. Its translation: CASRVGTGTMNTEAFF.